Following are 30 T cell receptor beta chains from one sample sequenced in a study of shared clonotypes between healthy human individuals. Method: immunoSEQ multiplex PCR; TCRdb's copy keeps in-frame clones and lacks some. Of about 2.3 million clones listed, more than 85% were seen once; the top ten hold 0.3% to 0.4%. Material: naive CD4+ T cells from PBMCs. The subset is: CD45RA+ positively selected. These TCRs come from a man younger than 30 in good health. Some clones in this sample may be carry-over from other donors' samples.

V is TRBV2 and J is TRBJ2-4; 9 bases are shared with TRBD2. V was pared by 6 bases and J by 3 bases, with 12 bases of the junction left unmatched. This CDR3 is built from 17 residues. Germline V gives CDR1 SNHLY, CDR2 FYNNEI. The CDR3 spells CASSHKGLASDKNIQYF. For the CDR3, the DNA is TGTGCCAGCAGCCACAAGGGACTAGCCAGTGACAAAAACATTCAGTACTTC.

The chain carries TRBV10-3 and TRBJ1-4; 12 nucleotides align to TRBD1. The junction had 6 bases not matched to a gene; V was cut back by 3 bases and J by 4 bases. CDR3 length: 17 amino acids. Germline V gives CDR1 ENHRY, CDR2 SYGVKD. CDR3 region: CAISDGDRGRNNEKLFF. As DNA, the CDR3 is TGTGCCATCAGTGATGGGGACAGGGGGCGGAATAATGAAAAACTGTTTTTT.

J is TRBJ2-6 and V is TRBV27, with D unclear. The length of the CDR3 is 15 residues. Germline-derived CDR1 and CDR2 are MNHEY and SMNVEV (reference sequence). Trimming pared 0 bases from V and 4 bases from J, leaving 7 bases between. CDR3 loop: CASSLSWAGANVLTF. CDR3 nucleotide sequence: TGTGCCAGCAGTTTATCGTGGGCCGGGGCCAACGTCCTGACTTTC.

This chain connects TRBV7-3 to TRBJ2-3; the match to TRBD2 covers 8 bases. Trimming at V came to 1 base and at J to 6 bases, leaving 6 bases not matched to a gene. Germline V CDR1 and CDR2: SGHTA, FQGTGA. The CDR3 totals 15 residues. The CDR3: CASSLSAGGIDTQYF. In nucleotides, the CDR3 is TGTGCCAGCAGCTTAAGTGCGGGAGGCATTGATACGCAGTATTTT.

The CDR3 bases are TGTGCCACCGTACATCTCTACGAGCAGTACTTC. Its protein product is CATVHLYEQYF. The V gene is TRBV21-1, the J gene TRBJ2-7; the tabulated D call, TRBD1, remains unverified against the DNA. TRBV21-1 is a listed pseudogene. The length of the CDR3 is 11 residues.

This chain joins TRBV19 and TRBJ2-3, with D possibly matching TRBD2 (5 bases). There are 19 residues in the CDR3. The V gene's germline CDR1 is LNHDA and CDR2 SQIVND (reference sequence). Between the trimmed V and J ends, which lost 7 bases and 0 bases, there was a span of 26 bases. As DNA, the CDR3 is TGTGCCAGTACCTTAAGTCGCGGGCTCAATCCGCGGAGCACAGATACGCAGTATTTT. Protein: CASTLSRGLNPRSTDTQYF.

The chain uses TRBV28 and TRBJ1-5; no clear D. V gave up 3 bases and J gave up 3 bases, with 9 bases separating them. The CDR3 spans 14 residues. Germline CDR1 MDHEN, CDR2 SYDVKM. This CDR3 reads CASSFRSNNQPQHF. The CDR3 DNA reads TGTGCCAGCAGTTTTAGATCCAACAATCAGCCCCAGCATTTT. The full variable domain, rest sourced from reference TRBV28 and TRBJ1-5, is DVKVTQSSRYLVKRTGEKVFLECVQDMDHENMFWYRQDPGLGLRLIYFSYDVKMKEKGDIPEGYSVSREKKERFSLILESASTNQTSMYLCASSFRSNNQPQHFGDGTRLSIL.

The CDR3 region has the DNA TGTGCCAGCTCACCATCGACTAGCGGGACTAGCTCCTACAATGAGCAGTTCTTC. Translation gives CASSPSTSGTSSYNEQFF. The chain employs TRBV18 and TRBJ2-1; 11 bases align to TRBD2. The CDR3 runs to 18 residues. V gave up 2 bases and J gave up 0 bases; unmatched junction bases: 6. Germline loops: CDR1 KGHSH, CDR2 LQKENI. The whole variable domain, remainder taken from reference TRBV18 and TRBJ2-1, is NAGVMQNPRHLVRRRGQEARLRCSPMKGHSHVYWYRQLPEEGLKFMVYLQKENIIDESGMPKERFSAEFPKEGPSILRIQQVVRGDSAAYFCASSPSTSGTSSYNEQFFGPGTRLTVL.

This sequence joins TRBV7-9 and TRBJ2-3, with 8 bases aligning to TRBD2. The CDR3 is 15 amino acids. Looked up from germline, CDR1 is SEHNR and CDR2 is FQNEAQ (reference sequence). V was clipped by 2 bases and J by 3 bases; unmatched bases: 4. The CDR3 region has the DNA TGTGCCAGCAGCTTACGTAGCGGGAATACAGATACGCAGTATTTT. Protein product: CASSLRSGNTDTQYF. Full variable domain (missing parts from reference TRBV7-9 and TRBJ2-3): DTGVSQNPRHKITKRGQNVTFRCDPISEHNRLYWYRQTLGQGPEFLTYFQNEAQLEKSRLLSDRFSAERPKGSFSTLEIQRTEQGDSAMYLCASSLRSGNTDTQYFGPGTRLTVL.

This clone appeared a few times. V is TRBV7-2 and J is TRBJ1-1; D perhaps matches TRBD1 (6 bases). The V end was cut by 3 bases, the J end by 5 bases, with 10 bases between. This CDR3 region has 13 residues. Germline assignment: CDR1 SGHTA and CDR2 FQGNSA. The DNA of the CDR3 is TGTGCCAGCAGCTTCTCAGGGGAAACTGAAGCTTTCTTT. It translates to CASSFSGETEAFF.

This clone was counted once. V gene TRBV5-1 combines with J gene TRBJ1-5; the D gene is possibly TRBD1 (6 bases). With 2 bases removed from V and 5 bases from J, the gap between germline ends came to 14 bases. The CDR3 is 15 residues long. The germline gives CDR1 SGHRS, CDR2 YFSETQ. The DNA for the CDR3 is TGCGCCAGCAGCTTATCCGGGACACATGATCAGCCCCAGCATTTT. Its translation: CASSLSGTHDQPQHF.

The chain uses TRBV6-6 and TRBJ2-1; TRBD1 might be the D (6 bases). The CDR3 is made up of 16 amino acids. The V end was cut by 6 bases, the J end by 9 bases, with 24 bases between. Per the germline V gene, CDR1 is MNHNY and CDR2 is SVGAGI (reference sequence). The CDR3 DNA sequence: TGTGCCAGCAGCTTGACAGGCCCCAGTGGTACGAGTGAGCAGTTCTTC. Translated, it gives CASSLTGPSGTSEQFF.

V usage is TRBV4-1 and J usage is TRBJ2-5; D not certain. Trimming took 2 bases from V and 5 from J, leaving 18 bases between them. The CDR3 runs 16 residues. Germline-derived CDR1 and CDR2 are MGHRA and YSYEKL. The CDR3 DNA reads as TGCGCCAGCAGCCAATTTGCGACCAGAAAGGTGGAGACCCAGTACTTC. This gives the protein CASSQFATRKVETQYF.

This clone was seen only once. This chain joins TRBV25-1 and TRBJ2-3; the D is unclear. This CDR3 spans 16 amino acids. Trimming took 7 bases from V and 1 from J, leaving 18 bases between them. Germline lookup yields CDR1 MGHDK and CDR2 SYGVNS. DNA of the CDR3: TGTGCCAGCAACCCTCGAGTGGCCCCGGGCACAGATACGCAGTATTTT. It specifies CASNPRVAPGTDTQYF.

V gene TRBV30 combines with J gene TRBJ2-2; tentatively, D is TRBD2 (7 bases). The CDR3 runs to 15 residues. Trimming removed 7 bases from V and 7 bases from J, with 22 bases in between. Germline values: CDR1 GTSNPN, CDR2 SVGIG (reference sequence). The CDR3 sequence is CASKFSRGGHGELFF. The CDR3 DNA is TGTGCCTCCAAATTTTCGCGCGGGGGCCACGGGGAGCTGTTTTTT.

The gene calls are TRBV28 and TRBJ2-1, with unresolved D. The germline CDR1 and CDR2 sequences are MDHEN and SYDVKM. The CDR3 covers 16 residues. Trimming cost V 7 bases and J 2 bases, with 18 bases left between them. Here the CDR3 DNA reads TGTGCCAGCACTCGTTTAGGGATAGGTACCTACAATGAGCAGTTCTTC. Residues: CASTRLGIGTYNEQFF. Full variable domain (outside the CDR3, taken from reference TRBV28 and TRBJ2-1): DVKVTQSSRYLVKRTGEKVFLECVQDMDHENMFWYRQDPGLGLRLIYFSYDVKMKEKGDIPEGYSVSREKKERFSLILESASTNQTSMYLCASTRLGIGTYNEQFFGPGTRLTVL.

The V call is TRBV10-3, the J call TRBJ1-1; D uncertain. CDR1 and CDR2 (germline): ENHRY, SYGVKD. The CDR3 sequence is 13 residues long. The germline V and J ends were trimmed by 9 bases and 0 bases, with 11 bases remaining between them. Here the CDR3 DNA reads TGTGCCATTCAAGCCACAGTGAACACTGAAGCTTTCTTT. Its protein product is CAIQATVNTEAFF.

For the CDR3, the DNA is TGTGCCAGCAGCGTAGTTGGCGACAGGAGATACGAGCAGTACTTC. This translates into CASSVVGDRRYEQYF. V gene TRBV9 combines with J gene TRBJ2-7, with D perhaps matching TRBD1 (6 bases). Trimming stripped 0 bases from V and 4 bases from J, with 14 bases between. Germline V CDR1 and CDR2: SGDLS, YYNGEE. CDR3 length equals 15 residues.

V is TRBV7-9 and J is TRBJ2-3; D remains ambiguous. V lost 8 bases, J lost 2 bases, and 14 bases lay in between. The CDR3 loop spans 14 amino acids. The germline CDR1 and CDR2 sequences are SEHNR and FQNEAQ (reference sequence). The CDR3 region has the DNA TGTGCCAGCGTTCCCCTCGGATACACAGATACGCAGTATTTT. Its translation: CASVPLGYTDTQYF.

The V and J genes are TRBV14 and TRBJ1-1; perhaps TRBD1 as D (5 bases). Germline loops: CDR1 SGHDN, CDR2 FVKESK. Trimming pared 6 bases from V and 4 bases from J, leaving 12 bases between. The CDR3 consists of 13 residues. CDR3 bases: TGTGCCAGCAGTCGCGGGGGTAGCACTGAAGCTTTCTTT. Protein: CASSRGGSTEAFF. Filled out from reference TRBV14 and TRBJ1-1, the complete variable domain reads EAGVTQFPSHSVIEKGQTVTLRCDPISGHDNLYWYRRVMGKEIKFLLHFVKESKQDESGMPNNRFLAERTGGTYSTLKVQPAELEDSGVYFCASSRGGSTEAFFGQGTRLTVV.

The CDR3 reads CASSNDRAKKTQYF. The DNA for the CDR3 is TGTGCCAGTAGTAACGACAGGGCGAAGAAGACCCAGTACTTC. This chain connects TRBV19 to TRBJ2-5, with 7 bases matching TRBD1. V was pared by 4 bases and J by 6 bases, with 8 bases of the junction left unmatched. Germline V lookup: CDR1 LNHDA, CDR2 SQIVND (reference sequence). The CDR3 has 14 amino acids.

Only one count was recorded for this clone. V and J are TRBV10-1 and TRBJ1-3; 7 nucleotides agree with TRBD1. The V segment lost 5 bases and the J segment 6 bases; nucleotides outside the gene matches: 7. Germline assignment: CDR1 WNHNN and CDR2 SYGVQD (reference sequence). The CDR3 extends over 14 amino acids. For the CDR3, the DNA is TGCGCCAGCAGTCGGGACAGTCCATCAAACACCATATATTTT. As protein: CASSRDSPSNTIYF.

The chain joins TRBV27 to TRBJ2-1, with D perhaps matching TRBD2 (5 bases). The length of the CDR3 is 17 residues. Trimming removed 5 bases at V and 0 bases at J, with 17 bases between. In germline, CDR1 is MNHEY, CDR2 SMNVEV (reference sequence). The DNA of the CDR3 is TGTGCCAGCAGTCCACAGATCCAGCGGAGCTCCTACAATGAGCAGTTCTTC. This codes for CASSPQIQRSSYNEQFF.

This chain connects TRBV6-1 to TRBJ2-1, with 9 nucleotides matching TRBD2. The junction had 4 bases not matched to a gene; V was cut back by 7 bases and J by 0 bases. The CDR3 loop spans 15 amino acids. Germline V gene sequence: CDR1 MNHNS, CDR2 SASEGT. The CDR3 DNA follows: TGTGCCAGCAAGACTAGCGGAAACTCCTACAATGAGCAGTTCTTC. Translation gives CASKTSGNSYNEQFF.

V usage is TRBV10-1 and J usage is TRBJ2-1; TRBD2 agrees at 8 bases. CDR3 length: 15 residues. Germline CDR1 WNHNN, CDR2 SYGVQD (reference sequence). V trimming: 5 bases; J trimming: 8 bases; junction bases outside the gene matches: 11. CDR3 coding DNA: TGCGCCAGCAGTCTGACTAGCGTAGGGGCCCATGAGCAGTTCTTC. It translates to CASSLTSVGAHEQFF.

The chain uses TRBV27 and TRBJ2-2; D is perhaps TRBD2 (6 bases). Germline CDR1 MNHEY, CDR2 SMNVEV (reference sequence). Trimming cost V 3 bases and J 2 bases, with 22 bases left between them. The length of the CDR3 is 19 residues. The CDR3 DNA is TGTGCCAGCAGTTTCACGCCAGGTGTCCAGCGGGCCAACACCGGGGAGCTGTTTTTT. Its protein is CASSFTPGVQRANTGELFF.

This sequence joins TRBV9 and TRBJ2-1; 7 bases fit TRBD1. Germline assignment: CDR1 SGDLS and CDR2 YYNGEE. This CDR3 is 12 amino acids long. V trimming: 3 bases; J trimming: 15 bases; junction bases outside the gene matches: 9. As DNA, the CDR3 is TGTGCCAGCAGCGCGACCCGGGACAGACGGTTCTTC. It encodes CASSATRDRRFF.

The V call is TRBV27, the J call TRBJ2-5; 7 bases line up with TRBD2. The CDR3 covers 12 residues. Per the germline V gene, CDR1 is MNHEY and CDR2 is SMNVEV (reference sequence). V lost 8 bases, J lost 4 bases, and 4 bases stayed unmatched. The CDR3 region is CASQTGGETQYF. The CDR3 DNA reads as TGTGCCAGCCAGACGGGGGGAGAGACCCAGTACTTC.

This chain connects TRBV7-9 to TRBJ2-5; 9 bases agree with TRBD2. CDR1 and CDR2 (germline): SEHNR, FQNEAQ (reference sequence). Germline trimming cut 2 bases from V and 2 bases from J; bases unmatched to any gene: 3. The CDR3 contains 15 residues. The CDR3 region is CASSLRLAEQETQYF. CDR3 DNA: TGTGCCAGCAGCTTAAGACTAGCGGAACAAGAGACCCAGTACTTC.

The V gene is TRBV19, the J gene TRBJ2-3, with D possibly matching TRBD1 (5 bases). The CDR3 spans 14 residues. With 1 base removed from V and 4 bases from J, the gap between germline ends came to 9 bases. The germline CDR1 and CDR2 sequences are LNHDA and SQIVND (reference sequence). The CDR3 protein is CASSIALGADTQYF. CDR3 DNA sequence: TGTGCCAGTAGTATAGCCCTAGGGGCAGATACGCAGTATTTT.